Each of the 11 T cell receptor beta chains below was sequenced from the same sample in a study of Graves' ophthalmopathy and Graves' hyperthyroidism. Amplifying from RNA transcripts, the study obtained TCR beta CDR3 regions. HTBI primers were used in a first-round RT-PCR, which preceded a second-round multiplex PCR. TCRdb reanalysed the multiplex PCR reads using MiXCR and keeps one entry per CDR3 protein. This sample has over a million distinct CDR3 sequences, with around a third found just once. The source material was peripheral blood or thyroid tissue (not recorded which). The source is an adult man with Graves' hyperthyroidism.

This clonotype was recorded at least ten times. V and J are TRBV20-1 and TRBJ2-7, with 9 bases lining up with TRBD2. The CDR3 consists of 13 residues. The junction had 7 bases not matched to a gene; V was cut back by 7 bases and J by 3 bases. Per germline, CDR1 DFQATT and CDR2 SNEGSKA (reference sequence). This CDR3 reads CSVVRSGSYEQYF. For the CDR3, the DNA is TGCAGTGTCGTACGTAGCGGGAGCTACGAGCAGTACTTC.

This clonotype was recorded at least ten times. The chain couples TRBV29-1 to TRBJ2-5, with 10 bases lining up with TRBD2. CDR1 and CDR2 (germline): SQVTM, ANQGSEA. The CDR3 sequence is 15 residues long. The J segment lost 2 bases and the V segment lost 5 bases, leaving 8 bases of the junction unmatched. The DNA of the CDR3 is TGCAGCGTTTTTAGCGGGAGGCTGAGTCAAGAGACCCAGTACTTC. Its protein is CSVFSGRLSQETQYF. The full variable domain, with the rest looked up from reference TRBV29-1 and TRBJ2-5, is SAVISQKPSRDICQRGTSLTIQCQVDSQVTMMFWYRQQPGQSLTLIATANQGSEATYESGFVIDKFPISRPNLTFSTLTVSNMSPEDSSIYLCSVFSGRLSQETQYFGPGTRLLVL.

Turning to this clonotype: Because it lacks the conserved phenylalanine or tryptophan at the end, this CDR3 is likely a read error. This chain connects TRBV5-1 to TRBJ2-5; possibly TRBD2 for D (6 bases). Germline CDR1 SGHRS, CDR2 YFSETQ. The CDR3 runs to 13 residues. V lost 4 bases and J 6 bases, leaving 13 bases between the germline ends. In DNA, the CDR3 is TGCGCCAGCAGCGAAAGGGACTTTCAGACCCAGTACTCC. Protein sequence: CASSERDFQTQYS.

This clonotype occurred once. It may be a read error: a sequence one base away is much more abundant. Here the CDR3 reads CASSPDSVEAFF. The CDR3 DNA is TGTGCCAGCAGCCCCGATTCGGTAGAAGCTTTCTTT. The chain employs TRBV7-8 and TRBJ1-1; unclear D gene. Trimming took off 5 bases at V and 8 bases at J, with 12 bases between the two ends. The CDR3 length is 12 residues. Per germline, CDR1 SGHVS and CDR2 FQNEAQ. The full variable domain, in which reference TRBV7-8 and TRBJ1-1 provide the parts outside the CDR3, is GAGVSQSPRYKVAKRGQDVALRCDPISGHVSLFWYQQALGQGPEFLTYFQNEAQLDKSGLPSDRFFAERPEGSVSTLKIQRTQQEDSAVYLCASSPDSVEAFFGQGTRLTVV.

For this clonotype: One junction end does not reproduce the germline sequence, and a read error may be involved. This chain links TRBV27 with TRBJ1-2, with a tentative D call TRBD1 (6 bases). CDR1 and CDR2 (germline): MNHEY, SMNVEV (reference sequence). This CDR3 is 13 amino acids long. CDR3 nucleotides: TGTGCCAGCAGTGAGGACAGAAACTATGGCTGCACCTTC. It yields the protein CASSEDRNYGCTF.

This clonotype has a count of ten or more. J is TRBJ2-2 and V is TRBV2; 9 bases align to TRBD2. Germline-derived CDR1 and CDR2 are SNHLY and FYNNEI. CDR3 size: 18 residues. V shed 8 bases, J shed 5 bases, and the junction held 18 bases outside the gene matches. The CDR3 coding sequence is TGTGCCAGCCACTTCGGGTACCTAGCGGGACTCCAGACCGGGGAGCTGTTTTTT. Translated: CASHFGYLAGLQTGELFF. Full variable domain (remainder filled in from reference TRBV2 and TRBJ2-2): EPEVTQTPSHQVTQMGQEVILRCVPISNHLYFYWYRQILGQKVEFLVSFYNNEISEKSEIFDDQFSVERPDGSNFTLKIRSTKLEDSAMYFCASHFGYLAGLQTGELFFGEGSRLTVL.

In this sample, this clonotype turned up a few times. The chain recombines TRBV10-3 with TRBJ1-1; 8 nucleotides line up with TRBD1. Unmatched junction bases numbered 4, after V lost 6 bases and J lost 1 base. Germline values: CDR1 ENHRY, CDR2 SYGVKD. This CDR3 comprises 14 residues. The CDR3 nucleotides are TGTGCCATCAGCTGGGACAGGCCGAACACTGAAGCTTTCTTT. This translates into CAISWDRPNTEAFF.

This clonotype showed up many times. The genes are TRBV29-1 and TRBJ2-3; tentatively, D is TRBD2 (6 bases). This CDR3 is 13 amino acids long. CDR1 and CDR2 from the germline V gene are SQVTM and ANQGSEA. V shed 4 bases and J shed 6 bases, with 14 bases lying between them. In DNA form, the CDR3 reads TGCAGCGTTGCATCGGGGGAGGCCGATACGCAGTATTTT. Encoded protein: CSVASGEADTQYF.

This clonotype was detected many times. The chain joins TRBV20-1 to TRBJ1-5; D may be TRBD1 (5 bases). Germline V CDR1 and CDR2: DFQATT, SNEGSKA (reference sequence). Trimming removed 3 bases from V and 4 bases from J, with 10 bases in between. The CDR3 consists of 13 residues. The CDR3 loop is CSASQGLNQPQHF. CDR3 nucleotides: TGCAGTGCTAGTCAGGGTCTTAATCAGCCCCAGCATTTT.

This rearrangement joins TRBV27 to TRBJ2-7, with TRBD1 as a possible D gene (6 bases). Germline V gene data show CDR1 as MNHEY and CDR2 as SMNVEV (reference sequence). CDR3 length equals 15 residues. Trimming removed 6 bases from V and 0 bases from J, with 15 bases in between. The CDR3 reads CASSTGTLISYEQYF. As DNA, the CDR3 is TGTGCCAGCAGCACCGGGACACTGATCTCCTACGAGCAGTACTTC.

V gene TRBV7-9 combines with J gene TRBJ2-5; 8 nucleotides match TRBD1. V lost 0 bases, J lost 9 bases, and 15 bases stayed unmatched. This CDR3 region has 17 residues. Looked up from germline, CDR1 is SEHNR and CDR2 is FQNEAQ (reference sequence). DNA of the CDR3: TGTGCCAGCAGCTTAGCCCCCGGGACAGGTTATCCATCGGCCCAGTACTTC. Protein product: CASSLAPGTGYPSAQYF.